Each of the 27 T cell receptor beta chains below was sequenced from the same sample in a study of metastatic and nonmetastatic thyroid tumors. TCRdb reprocessed the PCR reads using MiXCR. The table includes about 5,500 clones, roughly 33% detected once. All patients were treatment-naive before thyroid surgery. Sequencing was done on a sample of adjacent normal tissue. The receptors come from a male donor with papillary thyroid cancer or a benign thyroid nodule (not recorded which). Some clones in this sample may be carry-over from other donors' samples.

V and J are TRBV19 and TRBJ1-3; possibly TRBD1 for D (5 bases). The CDR3 consists of 16 residues. Germline CDR1 reads LNHDA; CDR2 reads SQIVND (reference sequence). Trimming took off 9 bases at V and 0 bases at J, with 18 bases between the two ends. CDR3 nucleotides: TGTGCCAGCAGCTCCAACACTGGGGGCTCTGGAAACACCATATATTTT. Translating gives CASSSNTGGSGNTIYF.

The chain links TRBV9 to TRBJ2-3; 9 nucleotides line up with TRBD2. V lost 3 bases to trimming and J lost 3 bases; unmatched junction nucleotides: 8. The germline CDR1 and CDR2 sequences are SGDLS and YYNGEE. The CDR3 runs to 16 residues. The CDR3 spells CASSADSGSRTDTQYF. CDR3 DNA: TGTGCCAGCAGCGCGGATAGCGGGAGTCGGACAGATACGCAGTATTTT.

This clone has just one count. One end of the junction is discordant with germline, which a read error may explain. The rearrangement joins TRBV12-3 or TRBV12-4 to TRBJ2-1; 7 bases match TRBD1. This CDR3 comprises 15 residues. The chain's CDR3 is CASSMGTASYKEQCF. The DNA for the CDR3 is TGTGCCAGCAGTATGGGGACAGCTTCCTACAAGGAGCAGTGCTTC.

The gene calls are TRBV6-1 and TRBJ2-7; 8 nucleotides line up with TRBD2. V was clipped by 6 bases and J by 3 bases; unmatched bases: 13. Germline-derived CDR1 and CDR2 are MNHNS and SASEGT. This CDR3 comprises 16 residues. The CDR3 region has the DNA TGTGCCAGCAGCCCCACTTTTCACGGGAGGGTCTACGAGCAGTACTTC. It is translated as CASSPTFHGRVYEQYF.

The rearrangement joins TRBV7-6 to TRBJ2-1; no reliable D call. V was trimmed by 1 base and J by 0 bases, leaving 7 bases between them. Germline loops: CDR1 SGHVS, CDR2 FNYEAQ. CDR3 size: 15 residues. This CDR3 is CASSLVLDSYNEQFF. CDR3 sequence (DNA): TGTGCCAGCAGCTTAGTGTTAGACTCCTACAATGAGCAGTTCTTC.

The V and J genes are TRBV7-2 and TRBJ1-3; D remains unclear. Germline lookup yields CDR1 SGHTA and CDR2 FQGNSA. The CDR3 consists of 15 residues. V was clipped by 2 bases and J by 3 bases, with 11 bases between them. The CDR3 region has the DNA TGTGCCAGCAGCTTATATGCGGAGCGTGGAAACACCATATATTTT. This gives the protein CASSLYAERGNTIYF.

Only a few counts were recorded for this clone. J is TRBJ2-7 and V is TRBV12-3 or TRBV12-4, with D possibly matching TRBD2 (5 bases). V lost 8 bases, J lost 5 bases, and 13 bases lay in between. This CDR3 comprises 12 residues. The CDR3 DNA is TGTGCCAGCGGCTATGGGAGTGACGAGCAGTACTTC. Its protein is CASGYGSDEQYF.

The chain carries TRBV7-9 and TRBJ1-1; 9 positions match TRBD1. There are 15 residues in the CDR3. Trimming took 5 bases from V and 5 from J; bases not matched to a gene: 9. Germline lookup yields CDR1 SEHNR and CDR2 FQNEAQ (reference sequence). This chain's CDR3 is CASSDGQGPLTEAFF. The CDR3 bases are TGTGCCAGCAGCGATGGACAGGGGCCGCTGACTGAAGCTTTCTTT.

This clone was counted only a few times. This chain uses TRBV19 with TRBJ2-7; no definite D call. CDR3 length equals 15 residues. Germline CDR1 and CDR2: LNHDA and SQIVND (reference sequence). Trimming cost V 5 bases and J 0 bases, with 14 bases left between them. CDR3 amino acids: CASSQAVSSSYEQYF. CDR3 nucleotide sequence: TGTGCCAGTAGTCAGGCCGTGTCTAGCTCCTACGAGCAGTACTTC.

CDR3 residues: CASMGGQGSGGETQYF. In DNA, the CDR3 is TGTGCCAGCATGGGGGGACAGGGATCGGGTGGAGAGACCCAGTACTTC. The gene calls are TRBV2 and TRBJ2-5; TRBD1 agrees at 9 bases. Trimming cost V 7 bases and J 4 bases; bases outside gene matches: 13. Germline CDR1 is SNHLY and CDR2 is FYNNEI. The CDR3 runs 16 residues.

The rearrangement joins TRBV6-2 or TRBV6-3 to TRBJ2-7; 10 bases agree with TRBD2. This CDR3 has 14 amino acids. V lost 6 bases and J lost 3; bases outside the gene matches: 5. CDR1 and CDR2 (germline): MNHEY, SVGEGT. The CDR3 spells CASRPLAGVYEQYF. CDR3 nucleotide sequence: TGTGCCAGCAGGCCGCTAGCGGGAGTCTACGAGCAGTACTTC.

This clone was observed many times. This chain connects TRBV5-4 to TRBJ2-3; the D gene could be TRBD1 or TRBD2 (6 bases each). CDR1 and CDR2 (germline): SGHNT, YYREEE (reference sequence). The CDR3 extends over 14 amino acids. The germline V and J ends were trimmed by 4 bases and 3 bases, with 12 bases remaining between them. The CDR3 is CASSPWGATDTQYF. The CDR3 DNA is TGTGCCAGCAGCCCCTGGGGGGCTACAGATACGCAGTATTTT.

This chain links TRBV2 with TRBJ2-7; 7 bases align to TRBD1. This CDR3 is 12 amino acids long. V trimming: 10 bases; J trimming: 5 bases; junction bases outside the gene matches: 8. Germline CDR1 and CDR2: SNHLY and FYNNEI. DNA for the CDR3: TGTGCCACTTCTTCCGGGACAGACGAGCAGTACTTC. Amino acid sequence: CATSSGTDEQYF.

This chain's CDR3 is CASRRTGGNNEQFF. The CDR3 DNA is TGTGCCAGCAGGCGGACAGGGGGCAACAATGAGCAGTTCTTC. J is TRBJ2-1 and V is TRBV2, with 11 nucleotides matching TRBD1. The CDR3 length is 14 residues. With 6 bases clipped from V and 5 bases from J, the junction kept 3 bases outside the gene matches. Germline V lookup: CDR1 SNHLY, CDR2 FYNNEI. Combining the CDR3 with reference TRBV2 and TRBJ2-1 gives the whole variable domain EPEVTQTPSHQVTQMGQEVILRCVPISNHLYFYWYRQILGQKVEFLVSFYNNEISEKSEIFDDQFSVERPDGSNFTLKIRSTKLEDSAMYFCASRRTGGNNEQFFGPGTRLTVL.

This clone was seen more than once but under ten times. J is TRBJ2-7 and V is TRBV12-3 or TRBV12-4, with D possibly matching TRBD2 (6 bases). This CDR3 region has 13 residues. With 3 bases removed from V and 2 bases from J, the gap between germline ends came to 8 bases. CDR3 DNA sequence: TGTGCCAGCAGTTTGCGGGAAGCCTACGAGCAGTACTTC. Residues: CASSLREAYEQYF.

This clone was seen only a few times. The J gene is TRBJ1-3, the V gene TRBV28, with D unclear. This CDR3 contains 13 residues. In germline, CDR1 is MDHEN, CDR2 SYDVKM. V lost 2 bases, J lost 6 bases, and 8 bases lay in between. The CDR3 DNA reads as TGTGCCAGCAGTTTAGGAAGGGAAAACACCATATATTTT. Translating gives CASSLGRENTIYF.

DNA of the CDR3: TGTGCCAGTAGCTTAGGGTCGAACACCGGGGAGCTGTTTTTT. Its translation is CASSLGSNTGELFF. The chain has TRBV19 and TRBJ2-2, with D hard to call. CDR1 is LNHDA and CDR2 is SQIVND in the germline V gene (reference sequence). V lost 6 bases, J lost 0 bases, and 8 bases lay in between. The CDR3 covers 14 residues.

This clone has only a few counts. CDR3 nucleotide sequence: TGTGCCACCAATCTTGGGGAGACCACTGAAGCTTTCTTT. Protein sequence: CATNLGETTEAFF. The J gene is TRBJ1-1, the V gene TRBV2, with no clear D. CDR1 and CDR2 from the germline V gene are SNHLY and FYNNEI. V was pared by 10 bases and J by 4 bases, with 16 bases between. This CDR3 comprises 13 residues.

The gene calls are TRBV7-2 and TRBJ2-1; D ambiguous. The CDR3 runs 13 residues. CDR1 is SGHTA and CDR2 is FQGNSA in the germline V gene. The V end lost 6 bases, the J end lost 12 bases, and 18 bases lay between the germline ends. CDR3 amino acids: CASSHGYPSPQFF. The DNA for the CDR3 is TGTGCCAGCAGTCACGGATACCCCTCTCCGCAGTTCTTC.

This clone is labeled large. V gene TRBV6-1 combines with J gene TRBJ2-1; D may correspond to TRBD1 or TRBD2 (6 bases each). Trimming pared 2 bases from V and 15 bases from J, leaving 23 bases between. The CDR3 sequence is 15 residues long. Germline V gene sequence: CDR1 MNHNS, CDR2 SASEGT. Here the CDR3 reads CASSERGLEGVVGFF. The DNA of the CDR3 is TGTGCCAGCAGTGAACGGGGTTTGGAGGGGGTAGTTGGGTTCTTC.

V is TRBV20-1 and J is TRBJ2-1, with 9 nucleotides matching TRBD2. The germline CDR1 and CDR2 sequences are DFQATT and SNEGSKA (reference sequence). The CDR3 is made up of 14 amino acids. With V trimmed by 4 bases and J by 3 bases, 4 bases remained unmatched. The CDR3 nucleotides are TGCAGTGCTACGAGACTAGCGGTCTACAATGAGCAGTTCTTC. Protein product: CSATRLAVYNEQFF.

This chain's CDR3 is CASSYAGQGASGYTF. CDR3 nucleotide sequence: TGTGCCAGCAGTTACGCCGGGCAGGGGGCTAGTGGCTACACCTTC. The chain combines TRBV6-5 with TRBJ1-2, with 8 bases matching TRBD1. V lost 2 bases, J lost 7 bases, and 9 bases stayed unmatched. The CDR3 covers 15 residues. Germline V gene lookup returns CDR1 MNHEY and CDR2 SVGAGI.

In regard to this clone: Germline is not matched at one junction end, which may reflect a read error. The chain is built from TRBV10-3 and TRBJ2-6, with D possibly matching TRBD1 (6 bases). This CDR3 spans 14 amino acids. Germline assignment: CDR1 ENHRY and CDR2 SYGVKD. The CDR3 loop is CAITEGAGANVLTF. In nucleotides, the CDR3 is TGTGCCATCACTGAGGGGGCTGGGGCCAACGTCCTGACTTTC.

The chain employs TRBV11-2 and TRBJ2-1; 12 bases agree with TRBD2. The germline V gene encodes CDR1 SGHAT and CDR2 FQNNGV. The CDR3 loop spans 15 amino acids. The junction had 3 bases not matched to a gene; V was cut back by 3 bases and J by 6 bases. The CDR3 loop is CASSLTSGSGNEQFF. CDR3 DNA sequence: TGTGCCAGCAGCTTGACTAGCGGGAGTGGCAATGAGCAGTTCTTC.

The chain carries TRBV11-2 and TRBJ1-4; no clear D. The V and J ends lost 5 bases and 8 bases respectively, with 15 bases between them. Germline CDR1 is SGHAT and CDR2 is FQNNGV. The CDR3 has 14 amino acids. CDR3 in amino acids: CASSHGQGSEKLFF. The CDR3 coding sequence is TGTGCCAGCAGCCACGGTCAAGGCTCGGAAAAACTGTTTTTT.

Notes on this clone: The sample carries other DNA sequences with the same CDR3. The genes are TRBV20-1 and TRBJ2-2, with 10 bases identical to TRBD2. This CDR3 region has 19 residues. V dropped 0 bases and J dropped 4; count of bases not matched to a gene: 14. Germline V gene lookup returns CDR1 DFQATT and CDR2 SNEGSKA (reference sequence). CDR3 protein: CSARDTVSSGSLGTGELFF. CDR3 DNA sequence: TGCAGTGCTAGAGACACCGTCTCTAGCGGGAGCCTTGGCACCGGGGAGCTGTTTTTT.

V and J are TRBV20-1 and TRBJ2-7; 7 bases line up with TRBD2. From germline, CDR1 is DFQATT and CDR2 SNEGSKA (reference sequence). This CDR3 is 15 amino acids long. V trimming: 0 bases; J trimming: 3 bases; junction bases outside the gene matches: 8. The CDR3 here is CSARDRGRPDYEQYF. For the CDR3, the DNA is TGCAGTGCTAGAGACCGCGGGAGACCAGACTACGAGCAGTACTTC.